This entry features one TCR beta chain sequence. Original analysis: Estimation of nucleated cell counts relied on the amplification of reference gene primers. The assay was immunoSEQ multiplex PCR, and TCRdb's table has in-frame clones only and misses some. From that table come the V and J calls and clone size; the DNA was used to work out D and trimming. The sample has about 140,000 clones; under 85% are singletons. The data were taken from a study of blood T cell repertoires in COVID-19. Study background: There were acute and convalescent COVID-19 samples, and they came from the United States, Italy and Spain. T cells, B-cell-depleted T cells, or PBMCs provided the cDNA or gDNA that served as material.

Trimming took 5 bases from V and 9 from J, leaving 14 bases between them. The CDR3 has 13 residues. Germline CDR1 and CDR2: SGHTA and FQGNSA. V usage is TRBV7-2 and J usage is TRBJ2-1, with TRBD2 as a possible D gene (6 bases). Sequencing was performed on peripheral blood. This TCR was recovered from a human donor in a cohort sampled during active COVID-19. The CDR3 DNA reads as TGTGCCAGCAGCCGCGAGCGGGTGGGTGAGCAGTTCTTC. It specifies CASSRERVGEQFF.